A single sample gave rise to the 32 T cell receptor beta chains below, sequenced in a study of T cell responses to AZD1222 COVID-19 vaccine. Sequencing was performed with immunoSEQ multiplex PCR; in TCRdb, only in-frame clones are kept and a portion is missing. The repertoire includes approximately 150,000 clones, about 91% of them detected once, and 3.5% to 4% sits in the top ten. The source material was peripheral blood, sampled 28 days after the second AZD1222 dose. The receptors were sampled from an adult who received the AZD1222 COVID-19 vaccine.

This clone occurred once. The chain is built from TRBV5-8 and TRBJ2-6, with 10 bases lining up with TRBD2. The V gene's germline CDR1 is SGHTS and CDR2 YDEGEE. The CDR3 has 17 residues. The V gene end was trimmed by 1 base and the J gene end by 2 bases; junction bases not matched to a gene: 3. The CDR3 coding sequence is TGTGCCAGCAGCTTGCTAGCGGGAGTACCTGGGGCCAACGTCCTGACTTTC. This sequence encodes CASSLLAGVPGANVLTF.

This clone appeared a single time. The V and J genes are TRBV5-1 and TRBJ1-1, with 10 positions matching TRBD1. CDR3 length: 17 amino acids. CDR1 SGHRS and CDR2 YFSETQ come from the germline V gene. Trimming at V came to 6 bases and at J to 1 base, leaving 12 bases not matched to a gene. Here the CDR3 DNA reads TGCGCCAGCACCCATGACAGGGGGCCCTCCTCGAACACTGAAGCTTTCTTT. It yields the protein CASTHDRGPSSNTEAFF.

DNA for the CDR3: TGTGCCAGCAGCCGGGAGACTAGACGTGAAAAACTGTTTTTT. Residues: CASSRETRREKLFF. The chain carries TRBV16 and TRBJ1-4; no reliable D call. V lost 4 bases and J 7 bases, leaving 13 bases between the germline ends. The CDR3 is made up of 14 amino acids. The V gene's germline CDR1 is KGHSY and CDR2 FQNENV.

This chain uses TRBV27 with TRBJ1-2; 12 nucleotides match TRBD1. Germline V gives CDR1 MNHEY, CDR2 SMNVEV (reference sequence). This CDR3 contains 16 residues. With V trimmed by 4 bases and J by 5 bases, 8 bases remained unmatched. CDR3 region: CASSSGTGGAKYGYTF. In nucleotides, the CDR3 is TGTGCCAGCAGTTCAGGGACAGGGGGCGCAAAATATGGCTACACCTTC.

V usage is TRBV5-6 and J usage is TRBJ1-2; possibly TRBD1 for D (6 bases). Germline lookup yields CDR1 SGHDT and CDR2 YYEEEE. V was pared by 1 base and J by 4 bases, with 11 bases between. CDR3 length: 14 amino acids. CDR3 nucleotide sequence: TGTGCCAGCAGCTTGCCAGGGGAAAGCTATGGCTACACCTTC. Protein product: CASSLPGESYGYTF.

This clone was detected only once. The gene calls are TRBV28 and TRBJ1-6, with D tentatively TRBD1 (5 bases). Germline V gene data show CDR1 as MDHEN and CDR2 as SYDVKM. The CDR3 runs 14 residues. Trimming removed 2 bases at V and 13 bases at J, with 15 bases between. The chain's CDR3 is CASSLPRRWGPLHF. CDR3 sequence (DNA): TGTGCCAGCAGTTTACCCCGAAGGTGGGGGCCCCTCCACTTT. Combining the CDR3 with reference TRBV28 and TRBJ1-6 gives the whole variable domain DVKVTQSSRYLVKRTGEKVFLECVQDMDHENMFWYRQDPGLGLRLIYFSYDVKMKEKGDIPEGYSVSREKKERFSLILESASTNQTSMYLCASSLPRRWGPLHFGNGTRLTVT.

This chain connects TRBV18 to TRBJ1-2; 9 positions agree with TRBD1. V lost 1 base, J lost 4 bases, and 10 bases stayed unmatched. Germline CDR1 is KGHSH and CDR2 is LQKENI. This CDR3 comprises 17 residues. CDR3 in DNA: TGTGCCAGCTCACCACAACTTGGGACAGGGCCTATCTATGGCTACACCTTC. Translated, it gives CASSPQLGTGPIYGYTF.

The chain links TRBV9 to TRBJ1-2; 7 nucleotides line up with TRBD1. The CDR3 is 15 amino acids. V gave up 4 bases and J gave up 8 bases; unmatched junction bases: 14. CDR1 is SGDLS and CDR2 is YYNGEE in the germline V gene. CDR3: CASSPQSGTVGGYTF. The CDR3 region has the DNA TGTGCCAGCAGCCCACAGTCGGGGACAGTGGGAGGCTACACCTTC.

This sequence joins TRBV5-1 and TRBJ1-2, with 9 nucleotides matching TRBD1. CDR1 is SGHRS, CDR2 YFSETQ, per germline. Trimming at V came to 2 bases and at J to 8 bases, leaving 7 bases not matched to a gene. There are 14 residues in the CDR3. The chain's CDR3 is CASSFTGGAGGYTF. The CDR3 nucleotides are TGCGCCAGCAGCTTCACAGGGGGCGCAGGCGGCTACACCTTC. The full variable domain, completed using reference TRBV5-1 and TRBJ1-2, is KAGVTQTPRYLIKTRGQQVTLSCSPISGHRSVSWYQQTPGQGLQFLFEYFSETQRNKGNFPGRFSGRQFSNSRSEMNVSTLELGDSALYLCASSFTGGAGGYTFGSGTRLTVV.

This chain links TRBV6-1 with TRBJ2-2, with D perhaps being TRBD1 or TRBD2 (6 bases each). Between the trimmed V and J ends, which lost 1 base and 5 bases, there was a span of 11 bases. CDR3 length equals 15 residues. Germline V CDR1 and CDR2: MNHNS, SASEGT. In nucleotides, the CDR3 is TGTGCCAGCAGTGAAGAAGGGGGGCTGACCGGGGAGCTGTTTTTT. It encodes CASSEEGGLTGELFF.

The chain recombines TRBV3-1 (or the pseudogene TRBV3-2) with TRBJ1-2; D is possibly TRBD1 (5 bases). This CDR3 contains 13 residues. Germline V gene sequence: CDR1 LGHDT, CDR2 YNNKEL (reference sequence). The V end lost 5 bases, the J end lost 6 bases, and 13 bases lay between the germline ends. CDR3 coding DNA: TGTGCCAGCAGCTCCAGGGTATCGGATGGCTACACCTTC. Amino acid sequence: CASSSRVSDGYTF.

CDR3 in DNA: TGTGCCAGCAGTCCGGACAGGGGCATTAGCAATCAGCCCCAGCATTTT. Its protein is CASSPDRGISNQPQHF. The chain combines TRBV27 with TRBJ1-5; 9 bases align to TRBD1. CDR1 is MNHEY and CDR2 is SMNVEV in the germline V gene (reference sequence). The CDR3 is made up of 16 amino acids. Germline trimming cut 5 bases from V and 0 bases from J; bases unmatched to any gene: 5.

This clone is a singleton in its sample. This chain links TRBV6-5 with TRBJ2-5; 11 positions match TRBD2. The CDR3 runs 15 residues. V lost 7 bases to trimming and J lost 1 base; unmatched junction nucleotides: 5. The germline CDR1 and CDR2 sequences are MNHEY and SVGAGI. The CDR3 DNA reads as TGTGCCAGCACCCGGACTAGCGGGTTCCAAGAGACCCAGTACTTC. It specifies CASTRTSGFQETQYF.

V and J are TRBV19 and TRBJ2-7; a possible D gene is TRBD2 (5 bases). Germline loops: CDR1 LNHDA, CDR2 SQIVND (reference sequence). The CDR3 sequence is 14 residues long. Between the trimmed V and J ends, which lost 2 bases and 2 bases, there was a span of 10 bases. The CDR3: CASSIFGGPYEQYF. As DNA, the CDR3 is TGTGCCAGTAGTATATTTGGAGGACCCTACGAGCAGTACTTC.

V is TRBV4-2 and J is TRBJ1-3; D is unresolved. Germline loops: CDR1 LGHNA, CDR2 YNFKEQ. V shed 0 bases and J shed 4 bases, with 10 bases lying between them. The CDR3 has 15 amino acids. CDR3 DNA sequence: TGTGCCAGCAGCCAAGAGGGGAGTGGCGGAAACACCATATATTTT. Encoded protein: CASSQEGSGGNTIYF.

The rearrangement uses TRBV30 and TRBJ1-6; 7 bases fit TRBD1. The trim removed 3 bases at V and 5 bases at J, leaving 7 bases unmatched. Germline values: CDR1 GTSNPN, CDR2 SVGIG (reference sequence). The CDR3 sequence is 15 residues long. In DNA, the CDR3 is TGTGCCTGGAGCAAAGGGACAGCCCATAATTCACCCCTCCACTTT. Residues: CAWSKGTAHNSPLHF.

The J gene is TRBJ2-1, the V gene TRBV19; 10 nucleotides line up with TRBD2. CDR1 is LNHDA and CDR2 is SQIVND in the germline V gene (reference sequence). V dropped 10 bases and J dropped 9; count of bases not matched to a gene: 12. This CDR3 contains 14 residues. CDR3: CATVLNSGRSEQFF. The DNA of the CDR3 is TGTGCCACGGTGCTGAATAGCGGGAGGAGTGAGCAGTTCTTC.

This rearrangement joins TRBV7-2 to TRBJ2-1; D unclear. V shed 0 bases and J shed 7 bases, with 16 bases lying between them. The CDR3 contains 16 residues. In germline, CDR1 is SGHTA, CDR2 FQGNSA. As DNA, the CDR3 is TGTGCCAGCAGCTTAGCGTCTGGGTTCCTTCGGAATGAGCAGTTCTTC. It codes for CASSLASGFLRNEQFF.

This clone appeared once. This rearrangement joins TRBV27 to TRBJ1-1; maybe TRBD1 (6 bases). Per the germline V gene, CDR1 is MNHEY and CDR2 is SMNVEV (reference sequence). Trimming removed 0 bases from V and 4 bases from J, with 12 bases in between. CDR3 length equals 15 residues. The CDR3: CASSLSRGRGTEAFF. The CDR3 nucleotides read TGTGCCAGCAGTTTATCCAGGGGCCGGGGCACTGAAGCTTTCTTT.

CDR3 nucleotides: TGTGCCAGCAGCCAGTCGGAGCGGATTAACCTACGAGGCCAGTACTTC. Translation: CASSQSERINLRGQYF. The chain combines TRBV3-1 (or the pseudogene TRBV3-2) with TRBJ2-7; TRBD2 is a possible D gene (5 bases). Between the trimmed V and J ends, which lost 3 bases and 10 bases, there was a span of 25 bases. The CDR3 spans 16 residues. Germline V gene sequence: CDR1 LGHDT, CDR2 YNNKEL (reference sequence).

This chain connects TRBV6-8 to TRBJ1-5; the match to TRBD1 covers 9 bases. J was trimmed by 3 bases and V by 11 bases; bases with no gene match: 11. The germline V gene encodes CDR1 MNHGY and CDR2 SAAAGT. This CDR3 is built from 15 residues. CDR3 DNA: TGTGCCGGACCACAGGGGGCATGTGACAATCAGCCCCAGCATTTT. It translates to CAGPQGACDNQPQHF.

The chain is built from TRBV20-1 and TRBJ2-5, with D perhaps being TRBD1 or TRBD2 (5 bases each). Germline V gene lookup returns CDR1 DFQATT and CDR2 SNEGSKA (reference sequence). This CDR3 region has 11 residues. CDR3 amino acids: CGGQVQETQYF. DNA of the CDR3: TGCGGGGGTCAGGTTCAAGAGACCCAGTACTTC.

The chain couples TRBV5-8 to TRBJ2-1; TRBD2 might be the D (5 bases). Germline CDR1 reads SGHTS; CDR2 reads YDEGEE. The V end was cut by 2 bases, the J end by 4 bases, with 10 bases between. The CDR3 sequence is 14 residues long. The CDR3 coding sequence is TGTGCCAGCAGCTTTGGAGGACGATACAATGAGCAGTTCTTC. Residues: CASSFGGRYNEQFF.

Points on this clone: Other DNA sequences in this specimen translate into the identical CDR3. For the CDR3, the DNA is TGTGCCAGCAGCTTAGACTCTGGAAACACCATATATTTT. Its translation: CASSLDSGNTIYF. The V and J genes are TRBV7-9 and TRBJ1-3; D unclear. The CDR3 is made up of 13 amino acids. Germline values: CDR1 SEHNR, CDR2 FQNEAQ (reference sequence). The germline V and J ends were trimmed by 1 base and 0 bases, with 1 base remaining between them.

V and J are TRBV27 and TRBJ1-2; D is perhaps TRBD1 (5 bases). From germline, CDR1 is MNHEY and CDR2 SMNVEV (reference sequence). The CDR3 has 16 residues. The ends were cut back, 5 bases at V and 0 bases at J, with 16 bases in the middle. The CDR3 coding sequence is TGTGCCAGCAGTCCCCGTCGGACACGGGCTAACTATGGCTACACCTTC. As protein: CASSPRRTRANYGYTF.

The rearrangement links TRBV18 to TRBJ2-1, with 9 bases aligning to TRBD1. The V gene's germline CDR1 is KGHSH and CDR2 LQKENI. This CDR3 has 14 amino acids. V lost 6 bases and J lost 9; bases outside the gene matches: 9. CDR3 residues: CASSPTGGRSEQFF. Here the CDR3 DNA reads TGTGCCAGCTCGCCCACAGGGGGCCGGAGTGAGCAGTTCTTC.

The chain uses TRBV24-1 and TRBJ2-5; 11 positions match TRBD2. From germline, CDR1 is KGHDR and CDR2 SFDVKD. The CDR3 totals 16 residues. Trimming removed 3 bases from V and 5 bases from J; junction bases left unmatched: 7. The DNA for the CDR3 is TGTGCCACCAGTGATGCTAGCGGGAGGAATTCTGAGACCCAGTACTTC. This sequence encodes CATSDASGRNSETQYF.

This chain uses TRBV5-1 with TRBJ2-1; 10 nucleotides match TRBD1. V shed 5 bases, J shed 6 bases, and the junction held 5 bases outside the gene matches. Germline loops: CDR1 SGHRS, CDR2 YFSETQ. This CDR3 spans 14 amino acids. DNA of the CDR3: TGCGCCAGCAGTGCAGGGGACAGGGGCAATGAGCAGTTCTTC. It specifies CASSAGDRGNEQFF.

V usage is TRBV4-3 and J usage is TRBJ2-2; TRBD2 agrees at 11 bases. V lost 0 bases, J lost 0 bases, and 6 bases stayed unmatched. The CDR3 has 19 amino acids. Germline V CDR1 and CDR2: LGHNA, YSLEER. CDR3 coding DNA: TGCGCCAGCAGCCAAGATTTACTAGCGGGGGTCGCGAACACCGGGGAGCTGTTTTTT. Amino acid sequence: CASSQDLLAGVANTGELFF.

This sequence joins TRBV15 and TRBJ2-1, with TRBD2 matching over 11 bases. The CDR3 is made up of 17 amino acids. V was pared by 0 bases and J by 4 bases, with 5 bases of the junction left unmatched. The germline CDR1 and CDR2 sequences are LNHNV and YYDKDF (reference sequence). CDR3 sequence reads: CATSRDLGLADYNEQFF. CDR3 DNA: TGTGCCACCAGCAGAGACCTGGGACTAGCGGATTACAATGAGCAGTTCTTC.

This chain links TRBV19 with TRBJ2-1, with TRBD1 identical over 7 bases. Germline trimming cut 4 bases from V and 4 bases from J; bases unmatched to any gene: 10. The CDR3 consists of 16 residues. Germline CDR1 LNHDA, CDR2 SQIVND (reference sequence). The CDR3 loop is CASSNTRGQEYNEQFF. The CDR3 nucleotides read TGTGCCAGTAGTAATACTAGGGGGCAGGAATACAATGAGCAGTTCTTC.

The J gene is TRBJ2-7, the V gene TRBV7-2; 11 bases line up with TRBD1. This CDR3 has 15 residues. Trimming removed 5 bases from V and 3 bases from J; junction bases left unmatched: 6. Germline CDR1 and CDR2: SGHTA and FQGNSA. This CDR3 reads CASSERTGGYYEQYF. The DNA of the CDR3 is TGTGCCAGCAGCGAAAGGACAGGGGGCTACTACGAGCAGTACTTC.